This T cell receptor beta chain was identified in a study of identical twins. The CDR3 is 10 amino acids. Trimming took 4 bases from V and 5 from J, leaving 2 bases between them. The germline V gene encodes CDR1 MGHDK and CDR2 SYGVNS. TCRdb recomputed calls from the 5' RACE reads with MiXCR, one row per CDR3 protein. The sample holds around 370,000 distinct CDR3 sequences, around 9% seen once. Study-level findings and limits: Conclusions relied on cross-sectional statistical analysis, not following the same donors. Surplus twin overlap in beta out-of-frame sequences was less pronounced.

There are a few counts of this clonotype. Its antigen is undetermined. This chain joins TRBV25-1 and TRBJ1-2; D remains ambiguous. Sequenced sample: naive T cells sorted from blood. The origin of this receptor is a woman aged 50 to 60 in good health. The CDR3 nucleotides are TGTGCCAGCAGTGGATATGGCTACACCTTC. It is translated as CASSGYGYTF.